This section outlines one TCR beta chain sequence together with its context. Its antigen remains unidentified. The identical CDR3 is also encoded by other nucleotide sequences in the sample. The sample comes from a study of shared clonotypes between healthy human individuals. Findings of the study overall: The study found about 5% of naive CD4 clonotypes shared across several donors. Among non-shared clonotypes, generation probabilities were lower than among those shared by all four donors.

Study donors comprised healthy, HIV-negative adults devoid of recent acute infection or vaccination. CDR1 WSHSY and CDR2 SAAADI come from the germline V gene. The length of the CDR3 is 12 residues. Germline trimming cut 8 bases from V and 0 bases from J; bases unmatched to any gene: 0. In the original processing: ImmunoSEQ output lacked quality scores and full-length reads, limiting matched filtering. The assay was immunoSEQ multiplex PCR, and TCRdb's table has in-frame clones only and misses some. That table gives V, J and clone size, and the DNA gave D and trimming. Of millions of clones in the sample, approximately 90% were seen once.

The gene calls are TRBV10-2 and TRBJ2-7, with 8 bases that match TRBD1. The TCR was taken from a man younger than 35 in good health. Sample: naive CD4+ T cells sorted from blood. The subset is: CD45RA+ positively selected. CDR3 amino acids: CASGTGSYEQYF. CDR3 coding DNA: TGCGCCAGCGGGACAGGCTCCTACGAGCAGTACTTC.